These 29 T cell receptor beta chains share one sample of origin, sequenced in a study of Ad26.COV2.S vaccination and SARS-CoV-2 variants. The repertoire was sequenced with immunoSEQ multiplex PCR; TCRdb's copy has only in-frame clones and lacks some. The repertoire holds hundreds of thousands of clones, with more than 70% as singletons. Regarding treatment: approximately 18 received Ad26.COV2.S at low or high dose, single or two shots; about 5 received placebo; per-sample allocation not given. At day 63 after the first vaccine or placebo injection, samples were drawn. This sample comprised peripheral blood, obtained in a trial of Ad26.COV2.S vaccine versus placebo. The receptors come from a person aged 18-60 years who received the Ad26.COV2.S COVID-19 vaccine or a placebo.

Here the CDR3 DNA reads TGTGCCAGCAGTTGGGGGGGGCTCAACGAGCAGTACTTC. This sequence encodes CASSWGGLNEQYF. The V gene is TRBV27, the J gene TRBJ2-7, with D possibly TRBD2 on 7 matching bases. The CDR3 runs to 13 residues. CDR1 is MNHEY, CDR2 SMNVEV, per germline (reference sequence). Trimming removed 4 bases from V and 5 bases from J, with 12 bases in between.

Only a few counts were recorded for this clone. This rearrangement joins TRBV29-1 to TRBJ1-1; D is perhaps TRBD1 (6 bases). The CDR3 consists of 13 residues. The V gene's germline CDR1 is SQVTM and CDR2 ANQGSEA. Between the trimmed V and J ends, which lost 4 bases and 3 bases, there was a span of 12 bases. In DNA form, the CDR3 reads TGCAGCGTTGGGAGGGGGAGGGACACTGAAGCTTTCTTT. Translation gives CSVGRGRDTEAFF.

This clone was observed once. The J gene is TRBJ2-2, the V gene TRBV29-1; D remains ambiguous. This CDR3 has 12 amino acids. Germline CDR1 reads SQVTM; CDR2 reads ANQGSEA. V lost 7 bases, J lost 14 bases, and 20 bases lay in between. CDR3 in amino acids: CSALTLDPVLFF. The CDR3, as DNA: TGCAGCGCCCTTACCCTCGACCCCGTCCTGTTTTTT.

The chain couples TRBV5-1 to TRBJ1-1; D gene uncertain. The CDR3 loop spans 12 amino acids. Germline loops: CDR1 SGHRS, CDR2 YFSETQ. Trimming stripped 6 bases from V and 5 bases from J, with 11 bases between. The CDR3 region is CASTDLVTEAFF. The CDR3 DNA reads TGCGCCAGCACAGATTTGGTAACTGAAGCTTTCTTT.

V is TRBV6-2 or TRBV6-3 and J is TRBJ1-5, with D possibly matching TRBD1 (6 bases). This CDR3 spans 15 amino acids. Between the trimmed V and J ends, which lost 2 bases and 5 bases, there was a span of 13 bases. Germline V gene sequence: CDR1 MNHEY, CDR2 SVGEGT. CDR3 amino acids: CASSYGKTGDQPQHF. The CDR3 nucleotides are TGTGCCAGCAGTTACGGGAAGACAGGTGATCAGCCCCAGCATTTT.

This chain links TRBV30 with TRBJ2-5; D call uncertain. Between the trimmed V and J ends, which lost 0 bases and 0 bases, there was a span of 11 bases. Germline V gene data show CDR1 as GTSNPN and CDR2 as SVGIG (reference sequence). CDR3 length equals 15 residues. Here the CDR3 DNA reads TGTGCCTGGAGTGTACCCTCGGGCTACCAAGAGACCCAGTACTTC. Its translation is CAWSVPSGYQETQYF.

This clone was counted a few times. V gene TRBV6-5 combines with J gene TRBJ1-6; D not certain. The germline gives CDR1 MNHEY, CDR2 SVGAGI. Trimming left V 2 bases short and J 6 bases short, with 8 bases between. The length of the CDR3 is 14 residues. The CDR3, as DNA: TGTGCCAGCAGTTACACGGGCCTTAATTCACCCCTCCACTTT. Its protein is CASSYTGLNSPLHF.

The chain combines TRBV15 with TRBJ2-5; 11 bases align to TRBD2. The CDR3 is 16 amino acids. The trim removed 2 bases at V and 2 bases at J, leaving 4 bases unmatched. The germline gives CDR1 LNHNV, CDR2 YYDKDF (reference sequence). The CDR3 spells CATSRHIAGGQETQYF. CDR3 nucleotides: TGTGCCACCAGCAGACACATAGCGGGGGGGCAAGAGACCCAGTACTTC.

This clone appeared a single time. The chain links TRBV7-2 to TRBJ2-3; TRBD2 matches at 12 bases. The CDR3 has 16 residues. Germline-derived CDR1 and CDR2 are SGHTA and FQGNSA. V dropped 5 bases and J dropped 6; count of bases not matched to a gene: 9. The chain's CDR3 is CASSAWTSGALDTQYF. CDR3 coding DNA: TGTGCCAGCAGCGCCTGGACTAGCGGGGCCCTTGATACGCAGTATTTT. The full variable domain, rest sourced from reference TRBV7-2 and TRBJ2-3, is GAGVSQSPSNKVTEKGKDVELRCDPISGHTALYWYRQSLGQGLEFLIYFQGNSAPDKSGLPSDRFSAERTGGSVSTLTIQRTQQEDSAVYLCASSAWTSGALDTQYFGPGTRLTVL.

This sequence joins TRBV18 and TRBJ1-5; D possibly corresponds to TRBD1 (6 bases). The V and J ends lost 3 bases and 0 bases respectively, with 12 bases between them. The CDR3 is 16 residues long. From germline, CDR1 is KGHSH and CDR2 LQKENI. In nucleotides, the CDR3 is TGTGCCAGCTCACCTCGAGGGGGTTCTAGCAATCAGCCCCAGCATTTT. This gives the protein CASSPRGGSSNQPQHF.

The chain uses TRBV6-4 and TRBJ2-2; 7 bases agree with TRBD1. The germline V gene encodes CDR1 MRHNA and CDR2 SNTAGT. This CDR3 is 14 amino acids long. The trim removed 7 bases at V and 3 bases at J, leaving 5 bases unmatched. The CDR3 reads CASKDRPDTGELFF. Written as DNA, the CDR3 is TGTGCCAGCAAGGACAGGCCAGACACCGGGGAGCTGTTTTTT.

V usage is TRBV6-2 or TRBV6-3 and J usage is TRBJ2-5; a weak D match, TRBD1 (5 bases). V shed 1 base and J shed 5 bases, with 14 bases lying between them. This CDR3 spans 15 amino acids. The germline CDR1 and CDR2 sequences are MNHEY and SVGEGT. The CDR3 bases are TGTGCCAGCAGTTACTACCAGGGCACAAGGGAGACCCAGTACTTC. Its translation is CASSYYQGTRETQYF.

As to this clone: The same CDR3 is also encoded by other DNA sequences in this sample. CDR3 DNA sequence: TGTGCCAGCAGCCAAGGCCCCCCAGATACGCAGTATTTT. Translation gives CASSQGPPDTQYF. This chain uses TRBV3-1 (or the pseudogene TRBV3-2) with TRBJ2-3; D is unresolved. Germline lookup yields CDR1 LGHDT and CDR2 YNNKEL (reference sequence). V was trimmed by 1 base and J by 4 bases, leaving 6 bases between them. The CDR3 is 13 residues long.

This chain uses TRBV13 with TRBJ2-7; D unresolved. V dropped 1 base and J dropped 0 bases, with 4 bases sitting between them. Per the germline V gene, CDR1 is PRHDT and CDR2 is FYEKMQ (reference sequence). The CDR3 is 13 residues long. CDR3 protein: CASSLEDSYEQYF. CDR3 in DNA: TGTGCCAGCAGCTTAGAGGACTCCTACGAGCAGTACTTC. The whole variable domain, filled in from reference TRBV13 and TRBJ2-7, reads AAGVIQSPRHLIKEKRETATLKCYPIPRHDTVYWYQQGPGQDPQFLISFYEKMQSDKGSIPDRFSAQQFSDYHSELNMSSLELGDSALYFCASSLEDSYEQYFGPGTRLTVT.

The sample holds one count of this clone. J is TRBJ2-3 and V is TRBV2, with 7 bases that match TRBD1. Germline assignment: CDR1 SNHLY and CDR2 FYNNEI. After removal of 7 bases from V and 2 bases from J, the junction contained 6 bases not matched to a gene. The CDR3 spans 14 residues. CDR3 sequence (DNA): TGTGCCAGCACCGAGGGACAGCTCACAGATACGCAGTATTTT. It yields the protein CASTEGQLTDTQYF.

On this clone itself: At the DNA level, this CDR3 is encoded by other sequences in the same sample as well. The chain joins TRBV6-5 to TRBJ2-5; the D gene is possibly TRBD2 (6 bases). The germline V gene has CDR1 MNHEY and CDR2 SVGAGI. V gave up 8 bases and J gave up 5 bases, with 6 bases separating them. The CDR3 loop spans 10 amino acids. As DNA, the CDR3 is TGTGCCAGCGGGAGGGAGACCCAGTACTTC. It yields the protein CASGRETQYF.

This rearrangement joins TRBV19 to TRBJ2-3, with a possible D match to TRBD1 (5 bases). Per the germline V gene, CDR1 is LNHDA and CDR2 is SQIVND (reference sequence). The CDR3 is 13 amino acids. Trimming removed 6 bases at V and 3 bases at J, with 10 bases between. In nucleotides, the CDR3 is TGTGCCAGTAGACAGGTTCAGACAGATACGCAGTATTTT. It yields the protein CASRQVQTDTQYF.

The CDR3 loop reads CASSVGGTEQNEKLFF. Written as DNA, the CDR3 is TGTGCCAGCAGCGTAGGGGGCACGGAGCAGAATGAAAAACTGTTTTTT. The rearrangement uses TRBV9 and TRBJ1-4; perhaps TRBD1 as D (5 bases). Trimming removed 0 bases from V and 5 bases from J, with 14 bases in between. Germline CDR1 and CDR2: SGDLS and YYNGEE. This CDR3 comprises 16 residues.

The chain links TRBV10-3 to TRBJ2-1; the D gene is possibly TRBD2 (5 bases). In germline, CDR1 is ENHRY, CDR2 SYGVKD. Deletions cut 4 bases from V and 7 bases from J, with 11 bases between. The CDR3 runs to 13 residues. CDR3 coding DNA: TGTGCCATCAGTGGTGGACTTAGTAATGAGCAGTTCTTC. Translation gives CAISGGLSNEQFF.

The rearrangement uses TRBV6-6 and TRBJ2-7, with D unclear. Per germline, CDR1 MNHNY and CDR2 SVGAGI (reference sequence). Trimming shortened V by 5 bases and J by 3 bases, and 8 bases separated the two germline ends. The CDR3 sequence is 12 residues long. The DNA for the CDR3 is TGTGCCAGCAGTAACGACCGCTACGAGCAGTACTTC. As protein: CASSNDRYEQYF.

This clone was counted between two and nine times. The rearrangement links TRBV19 to TRBJ2-1; TRBD2 matches at 8 bases. The CDR3 loop spans 13 amino acids. Germline V lookup: CDR1 LNHDA, CDR2 SQIVND (reference sequence). V lost 10 bases and J lost 2; bases outside the gene matches: 4. The CDR3 sequence is CATGRAAYNEQFF. The CDR3 nucleotides are TGTGCCACCGGGAGGGCCGCCTACAATGAGCAGTTCTTC.

The count of this clone is one. The V gene is TRBV29-1, the J gene TRBJ2-5; D gene ambiguous. The CDR3 has 11 residues. Germline V CDR1 and CDR2: SQVTM, ANQGSEA. V lost 4 bases, J lost 5 bases, and 8 bases lay in between. CDR3 residues: CSVVRLETQYF. DNA for the CDR3: TGCAGCGTTGTCAGGCTGGAGACCCAGTACTTC.

This clone was seen a few times. This rearrangement joins TRBV10-1 to TRBJ1-1; tentative D call: TRBD1 (5 bases). The V and J ends lost 0 bases and 2 bases respectively, with 10 bases between them. There are 15 residues in the CDR3. The germline gives CDR1 WNHNN, CDR2 SYGVQD (reference sequence). This CDR3 is CASSESGGINTEAFF. The CDR3 DNA follows: TGCGCCAGCAGTGAGTCGGGGGGGATAAACACTGAAGCTTTCTTT.

J is TRBJ2-5 and V is TRBV9; 11 bases are shared with TRBD2. The CDR3 consists of 18 residues. The germline V gene encodes CDR1 SGDLS and CDR2 YYNGEE. V shed 0 bases, J shed 1 base, and the junction held 8 bases outside the gene matches. The CDR3 DNA reads as TGTGCCAGCAGCGTAGGGATAGCGGGGGGGCCGAGCCAAGAGACCCAGTACTTC. Translating it yields CASSVGIAGGPSQETQYF.

The V gene is TRBV9, the J gene TRBJ1-4; no definite D call. The CDR3 extends over 16 amino acids. Germline assignment: CDR1 SGDLS and CDR2 YYNGEE. Deletions cut 0 bases from V and 3 bases from J, with 12 bases between. The DNA for the CDR3 is TGTGCCAGCAGCGTAGGTGGTGGGCACGCTAATGAAAAACTGTTTTTT. Residues: CASSVGGGHANEKLFF.

This clone turned up a few times. J is TRBJ1-2 and V is TRBV30, with D possibly TRBD1 on 5 matching bases. V was cut by 5 bases and J by 2 bases, with 18 bases left in between. Germline CDR1 reads GTSNPN; CDR2 reads SVGIG (reference sequence). CDR3 length: 15 residues. The CDR3 sequence is CAWRRGREGNYGYTF. The CDR3 DNA reads as TGTGCCTGGCGCCGCGGCAGGGAGGGGAACTATGGCTACACCTTC.

J is TRBJ2-6 and V is TRBV6-5; no definite D call. The CDR3 length is 15 residues. V shed 0 bases and J shed 2 bases, with 5 bases lying between them. From germline, CDR1 is MNHEY and CDR2 SVGAGI. For the CDR3, the DNA is TGTGCCAGCAGTTACTCGGGCCCTGGGGCCAACGTCCTGACTTTC. Translated, it gives CASSYSGPGANVLTF.

The chain recombines TRBV18 with TRBJ1-4; TRBD1 might be the D (6 bases). Trimming took 3 bases from V and 7 from J, leaving 12 bases between them. The CDR3 spans 14 residues. Germline V gene sequence: CDR1 KGHSH, CDR2 LQKENI. The CDR3 reads CASSPGRGREKLFF. Written as DNA, the CDR3 is TGTGCCAGCTCACCTGGCAGGGGTCGTGAAAAACTGTTTTTT.

This rearrangement joins TRBV24-1 to TRBJ2-7; possible D gene TRBD2, 5 bases. With 2 bases removed from V and 3 bases from J, the gap between germline ends came to 13 bases. The CDR3 totals 15 residues. Germline CDR1 is KGHDR and CDR2 is SFDVKD. The CDR3 is CATSDSRVTFYEQYF. The CDR3 DNA follows: TGTGCCACCAGTGATTCGCGGGTTACCTTCTACGAGCAGTACTTC.